What follows are 17 T cell receptor beta chains derived from one specimen sequenced in a study of T-cell reconstitution after alpha-beta-depleted transplantation in children. Molecular barcoding with unique molecular identifiers was used for the TCRbeta library. One entry per CDR3 protein, called by TCRdb with MiXCR from the PCR reads. The sample has more than 400,000 distinct CDR3 sequences, around 46% seen once. Specimen: PBMCs, collected before TCRalphabeta/CD19-depleted stem cell transplant. Every receptor here comes from a girl aged 2-15 years with aplastic anemia, due to receive a stem cell transplant.

This clonotype was observed a few times. The gene calls are TRBV14 and TRBJ2-7; no clear D gene. The germline V and J ends were trimmed by 4 bases and 9 bases, with 13 bases remaining between them. The CDR3 contains 12 residues. Germline assignment: CDR1 SGHDN and CDR2 FVKESK. CDR3 in DNA: TGTGCCAGCAGCCTTATCGGTACACGGCAGTACTTC. Protein product: CASSLIGTRQYF.

CDR3 sequence: CASRELAGGFNEQFF. The CDR3 DNA follows: TGTGCCAGCAGAGAACTAGCGGGAGGTTTTAATGAGCAGTTCTTC. The rearrangement joins TRBV12-3 or TRBV12-4 to TRBJ2-1, with TRBD2 matching 12 bases. The CDR3 runs 15 residues. V shed 6 bases, J shed 7 bases, and the junction held 7 bases outside the gene matches.

The chain links TRBV20-1 to TRBJ2-3; D call uncertain. Per the germline V gene, CDR1 is DFQATT and CDR2 is SNEGSKA (reference sequence). The CDR3 loop spans 15 amino acids. Deletions cut 3 bases from V and 2 bases from J, with 15 bases between. CDR3 in amino acids: CSASIGGSHTDTQYF. CDR3 bases: TGCAGTGCTAGCATCGGTGGGTCCCACACAGATACGCAGTATTTT.

The V call is TRBV6-4, the J call TRBJ2-1; 14 nucleotides line up with TRBD2. Germline V gives CDR1 MRHNA, CDR2 SNTAGT. The CDR3 contains 15 residues. Trimming removed 5 bases from V and 12 bases from J; junction bases left unmatched: 9. This CDR3 reads CASSSGTSGGPRQFF. CDR3 DNA: TGTGCCAGCAGTAGCGGGACTAGCGGGGGACCAAGGCAGTTCTTC.

With regard to this clonotype: One junction end disagrees with the germline gene, perhaps due to a read error. The chain carries TRBV20-1 and TRBJ2-1, with D unresolved. The CDR3 spans 15 residues. Per the germline V gene, CDR1 is DFQATT and CDR2 is SNEGSKA (reference sequence). The CDR3 sequence: CSANRNPPRYNEQFF. The CDR3 DNA is TGCAGTGCTAATAGAAACCCTCCGAGATACAACGAGCAGTTCTTC.

This sequence joins TRBV28 and TRBJ2-7; D might be TRBD2 (7 bases). In germline, CDR1 is MDHEN, CDR2 SYDVKM. CDR3 length: 12 amino acids. The CDR3 DNA reads TGTGACACCCGGGAAAGGGGGGGAGAGCAGTACTTC. Residues: CDTRERGGEQYF.

This clonotype was observed a handful of times. The chain links TRBV12-1 to TRBJ2-2; TRBD1, the table's D call, was not compared with the DNA. TRBV12-1 is described as a pseudogene. The CDR3 has 15 residues. CDR3 nucleotide sequence: TGTGCCAGCAGCTTTGACAGGGGTCCCACCGGGGAGCTGTTTTTT. This translates into CASSFDRGPTGELFF.

This clonotype was detected ten times or more. The V gene is TRBV12-3 or TRBV12-4, the J gene TRBJ1-1; weak D call: TRBD1 (5 bases). The CDR3 loop spans 16 amino acids. Trimming stripped 0 bases from V and 6 bases from J, with 17 bases between. The CDR3 coding sequence is TGTGCCAGCAGTTTAGCCACCGGGACTGGCGTCTCTGAAGCTTTCTTT. This sequence encodes CASSLATGTGVSEAFF.

This clonotype has at least ten counts. The genes are TRBV11-3 and TRBJ2-1; 7 bases align to TRBD2. V lost 5 bases and J lost 7; bases outside the gene matches: 2. Germline V gives CDR1 SGHNT, CDR2 YENEEA. This CDR3 region has 12 residues. CDR3 DNA sequence: TGTGCCAGCAGCCGTAGCGGGAATGAGCAGTTCTTC. Protein sequence: CASSRSGNEQFF.

The chain carries TRBV18 and TRBJ2-7, with 11 bases that match TRBD2. V was clipped by 0 bases and J by 6 bases; unmatched bases: 7. From germline, CDR1 is KGHSH and CDR2 LQKENI. The CDR3 totals 16 residues. CDR3: CASSPPTLAGEAEQYF. CDR3 DNA: TGTGCCAGCTCACCACCGACACTAGCGGGAGAGGCCGAGCAGTACTTC.

CDR3 amino acids: CASKFSRTGTSGRYTDTQYF. Written as DNA, the CDR3 is TGTGCCAGCAAGTTTTCCAGAACCGGGACTAGCGGGAGATACACAGATACGCAGTATTTT. The chain links TRBV28 to TRBJ2-3; TRBD2 matches 14 bases. CDR1 is MDHEN, CDR2 SYDVKM, per germline. The CDR3 is made up of 20 amino acids. The V and J ends lost 7 bases and 2 bases, in that order; junction bases with no gene match: 17. Supplemented by reference TRBV28 and TRBJ2-3, the full variable domain reads DVKVTQSSRYLVKRTGEKVFLECVQDMDHENMFWYRQDPGLGLRLIYFSYDVKMKEKGDIPEGYSVSREKKERFSLILESASTNQTSMYLCASKFSRTGTSGRYTDTQYFGPGTRLTVL.

The J gene is TRBJ2-3, the V gene TRBV11-2, with TRBD2 as a possible D gene (5 bases). V was shortened by 6 bases and J by 5 bases, with 15 bases between the two germline ends. Germline lookup yields CDR1 SGHAT and CDR2 FQNNGV. This CDR3 is 14 amino acids long. DNA for the CDR3: TGTGCCAGCAGGGAGATCGGCCGGGGAGATACGCAGTATTTT. This codes for CASREIGRGDTQYF.

This clonotype was found once. The chain combines TRBV6-5 with TRBJ2-7; 7 nucleotides align to TRBD1. V lost 10 bases and J lost 1; bases outside the gene matches: 4. This CDR3 is 12 amino acids long. Germline-derived CDR1 and CDR2 are MNHEY and SVGAGI. The CDR3 loop is CATQGSSYEQYF. The CDR3 nucleotides read TGTGCCACACAGGGGTCGTCCTACGAGCAGTACTTC.

This clonotype came up many times. V and J are TRBV20-1 and TRBJ2-7; TRBD1 matches 9 bases. Germline assignment: CDR1 DFQATT and CDR2 SNEGSKA (reference sequence). V shed 6 bases, J shed 4 bases, and the junction held 37 bases outside the gene matches. The CDR3 has 23 amino acids. DNA of the CDR3: TGCAGTGCCGTCGTCCTTGGGCGGGACAGGGACCTACAGGATACTCACCGGCAATACGAGCAGTACTTC. Protein: CSAVVLGRDRDLQDTHRQYEQYF.

This clonotype came up a few times. Here the CDR3 reads CATSRVDGANVLTF. CDR3 sequence (DNA): TGTGCCACCAGCAGAGTCGACGGGGCCAACGTCCTGACTTTC. This rearrangement joins TRBV15 to TRBJ2-6; D is unclear. The CDR3 contains 14 residues. V lost 1 base and J 4 bases, leaving 5 bases between the germline ends. Germline-derived CDR1 and CDR2 are LNHNV and YYDKDF (reference sequence).

This chain uses TRBV5-1 with TRBJ1-3; a possible D gene is TRBD1 (6 bases). There are 18 residues in the CDR3. Germline loops: CDR1 SGHRS, CDR2 YFSETQ. V lost 1 base, J lost 9 bases, and 26 bases lay in between. The CDR3 nucleotides read TGCGCCAGCAGCTTGCGCTCCCTTAGAGGGGGGGCGAGGGGCACCATATATTTT. Encoded protein: CASSLRSLRGGARGTIYF.

This chain connects TRBV7-9 to TRBJ2-1; 7 bases match TRBD1. The CDR3 runs to 14 residues. V gave up 3 bases and J gave up 6 bases; unmatched junction bases: 5. The germline V gene encodes CDR1 SEHNR and CDR2 FQNEAQ (reference sequence). CDR3 sequence (DNA): TGTGCCAGCAGCTTCGACAGGGTGCCCAATGAGCAGTTCTTC. Translation gives CASSFDRVPNEQFF.